Shown below are 3 T cell receptor beta chains from a single sample sequenced in a study of cytomegalovirus exposure and HLA in healthy donors. PCR used 60 Vbeta primers and 13 Jbeta primers. The data were produced by immunoSEQ multiplex PCR, yet TCRdb's version contains in-frame clones alone and is incomplete. The data hold approximately 160,000 clones, with around 85% observed a single time. Sequencing input: PBMCs. These TCRs come from a human donor in good health.

This clone was counted a few times. This chain uses TRBV6-1 with TRBJ1-5; D not certain. CDR3 length: 15 residues. V lost 0 bases and J 0 bases, leaving 6 bases between the germline ends. Germline lookup yields CDR1 MNHNS and CDR2 SASEGT. The CDR3 DNA sequence: TGTGCCAGCAGTGAAGCGTGGCATAGCAATCAGCCCCAGCATTTT. Residues: CASSEAWHSNQPQHF.

The chain uses TRBV5-4 and TRBJ2-2, with TRBD1 matching over 8 bases. Germline CDR1 SGHNT, CDR2 YYREEE (reference sequence). The CDR3 totals 16 residues. V lost 4 bases to trimming and J lost 4 bases; unmatched junction nucleotides: 9. The CDR3 is CASSPRTGWGTGELFF. DNA for the CDR3: TGTGCCAGCAGCCCACGGACAGGGTGGGGCACCGGGGAGCTGTTTTTT.

The V gene is TRBV28, the J gene TRBJ1-3; TRBD1 aligns across 8 bases. Germline V gene sequence: CDR1 MDHEN, CDR2 SYDVKM. The CDR3 covers 15 residues. The trim removed 4 bases at V and 4 bases at J, leaving 6 bases unmatched. The CDR3 loop reads CASSSWTGYGNTIYF. CDR3 sequence (DNA): TGTGCCAGCAGTTCCTGGACAGGGTACGGAAACACCATATATTTT.